The 8 T cell receptor beta chains listed next were all sequenced from one sample in a study of a mutant IDH1 vaccine in newly diagnosed glioma. These receptors' antigens are unknown. Here immunoSEQ multiplex PCR was the method, and the copy in TCRdb shows in-frame clones only, minus some. The table lists approximately 50,000 clones, about 87% of them singletons. Time point noted: week 23, last vaccination. Vaccinated patients received 300 ug of mutant IDH1 20-mer peptide per dose, with topical imiquimod. Source: PBMCs, taken from a glioma patient whose treatment included an IDH1 peptide vaccine. Receptor source: a man in his forties with glioma.

The gene calls are TRBV21-1 and TRBJ1-1; TRBD1 is the table's D call and was not checked against the DNA. TRBV21-1 is noted as a pseudogene. CDR3 length: 15 amino acids. CDR3 sequence reads: CASSNWTAEGTEAFF. CDR3 DNA: TGTGCCAGCAGCAATTGGACAGCGGAAGGGACTGAAGCTTTCTTT.

DNA of the CDR3: TGCGCCAGCAGCCAAGTGGCCGGGGCGGGGTACGAGCAGTACTTC. Translation gives CASSQVAGAGYEQYF. The J gene is TRBJ2-7, the V gene TRBV4-3; a possible D gene is TRBD2 (6 bases). V gave up 1 base and J gave up 4 bases, with 14 bases separating them. Per the germline V gene, CDR1 is LGHNA and CDR2 is YSLEER. The length of the CDR3 is 15 residues.

This clone was recorded only once. The genes are TRBV4-3 and TRBJ1-1, with TRBD1 as a possible D gene (6 bases). Deletions cut 4 bases from V and 4 bases from J, with 10 bases between. Germline CDR1 is LGHNA and CDR2 is YSLEER. The CDR3 contains 13 residues. In DNA form, the CDR3 reads TGCGCCAGCAGCCCAGGGGTGGCCACTGAAGCTTTCTTT. Its protein product is CASSPGVATEAFF.

The rearrangement uses TRBV6-1 and TRBJ2-2; 9 bases line up with TRBD1. The germline CDR1 and CDR2 sequences are MNHNS and SASEGT. CDR3 length: 13 residues. The ends lost 10 bases at V and 4 bases at J; junction bases unmatched: 4. The CDR3 loop reads CATGQGITGELFF. The CDR3 DNA sequence: TGTGCCACCGGACAGGGGATCACCGGGGAGCTGTTTTTT.

The rearrangement joins TRBV6-5 to TRBJ2-2; D tentatively reads TRBD1 or TRBD2 (5 bases each). With 8 bases removed from V and 7 bases from J, the gap between germline ends came to 17 bases. Per the germline V gene, CDR1 is MNHEY and CDR2 is SVGAGI. The length of the CDR3 is 14 residues. The CDR3, as DNA: TGTGCCAGCTCCCACCAGGGAGAGGTCGGGGAGCTGTTTTTT. Translation gives CASSHQGEVGELFF.

The chain has TRBV29-1 and TRBJ1-2; 7 nucleotides line up with TRBD1. Germline-derived CDR1 and CDR2 are SQVTM and ANQGSEA. This CDR3 is built from 12 residues. The junction had 5 bases not matched to a gene; V was cut back by 6 bases and J by 4 bases. In nucleotides, the CDR3 is TGCAGCGTACACAGGGGTTCCTATGGCTACACCTTC. Residues: CSVHRGSYGYTF.

As concerns this clone: In the same sample, other DNA sequences code for this CDR3. V usage is TRBV20-1 and J usage is TRBJ1-3; perhaps TRBD1 as D (5 bases). The V and J ends lost 6 bases and 7 bases respectively, with 10 bases between them. The CDR3 contains 11 residues. Germline CDR1 is DFQATT and CDR2 is SNEGSKA (reference sequence). CDR3 sequence: CSASWGNTIYF. The CDR3 DNA reads as TGCAGTGCCTCGTGGGGGAACACCATATATTTT.

The V gene is TRBV29-1, the J gene TRBJ1-2; 8 bases match TRBD1. Trimming removed 6 bases from V and 8 bases from J; junction bases left unmatched: 8. CDR3 length: 12 amino acids. Germline loops: CDR1 SQVTM, CDR2 ANQGSEA. The CDR3 DNA is TGCAGCGTCCCGACAGGGGCGAAGGGCTACACCTTC. Protein sequence: CSVPTGAKGYTF.